This TCR beta chain was found in a study of spatial heterogeneity in lung cancer. This clonotype was seen at least ten times. TCRdb passed the 5' RACE reads through MiXCR, listing each CDR3 protein once. The data hold around 50,000 distinct CDR3 sequences, with approximately 7.6% observed a single time. Stated time point: sample taken at primary tumor resection. In each case, whole RNA from tumor, nontumor lung or frozen PBMC was sequenced unsorted. Samples came from roughly 75 TRACERx patients with untreated early-stage lung cancer. The TCR originated in a female donor with early-stage non-small cell lung cancer. The sequenced sample was PBMCs, obtained at surgery.

CDR3 sequence reads: CASSSWTDYEQYF. The CDR3 DNA sequence: TGCGCCAGCAGCTCCTGGACGGACTACGAGCAGTACTTC. The chain combines TRBV5-1 with TRBJ2-7, with no clear D. Germline V CDR1 and CDR2: SGHRS, YFSETQ. This CDR3 contains 13 residues. V dropped 3 bases and J dropped 3 bases, with 10 bases sitting between them.